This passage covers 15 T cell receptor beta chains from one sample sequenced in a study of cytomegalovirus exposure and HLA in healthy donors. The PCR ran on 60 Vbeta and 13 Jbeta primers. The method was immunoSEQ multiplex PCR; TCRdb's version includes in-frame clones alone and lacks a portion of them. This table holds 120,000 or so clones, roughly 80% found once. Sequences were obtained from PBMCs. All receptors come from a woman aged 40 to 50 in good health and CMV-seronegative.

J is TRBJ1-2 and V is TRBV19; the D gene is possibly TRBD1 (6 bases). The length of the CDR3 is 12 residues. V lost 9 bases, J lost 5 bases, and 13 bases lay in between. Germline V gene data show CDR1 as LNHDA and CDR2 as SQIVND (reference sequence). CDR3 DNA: TGTGCCAGCACCTCGAGGGGGTATGGCTACACCTTC. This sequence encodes CASTSRGYGYTF.

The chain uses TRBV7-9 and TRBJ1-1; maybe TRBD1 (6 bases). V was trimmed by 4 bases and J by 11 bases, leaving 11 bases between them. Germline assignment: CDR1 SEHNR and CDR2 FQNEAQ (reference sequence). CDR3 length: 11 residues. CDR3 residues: CASSSQQGAFF. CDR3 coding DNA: TGTGCCAGCAGCTCACAACAGGGTGCTTTCTTT.

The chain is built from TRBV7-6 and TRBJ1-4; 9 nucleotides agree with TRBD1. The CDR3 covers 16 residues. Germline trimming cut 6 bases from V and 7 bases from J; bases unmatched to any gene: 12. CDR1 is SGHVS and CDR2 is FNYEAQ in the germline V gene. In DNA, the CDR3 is TGTGCCAGCAGTCTAAGCCATACGGGACAGGGTGAAAAACTGTTTTTT. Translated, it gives CASSLSHTGQGEKLFF.

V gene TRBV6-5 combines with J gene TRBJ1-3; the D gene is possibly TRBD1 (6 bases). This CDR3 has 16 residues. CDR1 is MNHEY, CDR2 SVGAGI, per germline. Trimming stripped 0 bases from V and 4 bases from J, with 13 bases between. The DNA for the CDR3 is TGTGCCAGCAGTTACTCGTCAGACAGGTTGGGAAACACCATATATTTT. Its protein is CASSYSSDRLGNTIYF.

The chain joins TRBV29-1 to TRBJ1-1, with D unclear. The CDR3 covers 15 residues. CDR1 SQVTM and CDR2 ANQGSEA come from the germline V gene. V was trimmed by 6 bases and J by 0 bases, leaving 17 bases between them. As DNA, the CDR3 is TGCAGCGTGGCCCCGGGGTGGTCCATGAACACTGAAGCTTTCTTT. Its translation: CSVAPGWSMNTEAFF.

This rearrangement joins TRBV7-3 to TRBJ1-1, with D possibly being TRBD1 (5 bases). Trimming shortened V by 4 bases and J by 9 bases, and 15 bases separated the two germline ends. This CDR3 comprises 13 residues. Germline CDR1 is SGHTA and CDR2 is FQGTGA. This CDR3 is CASSSQAGGKAFF. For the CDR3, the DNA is TGTGCCAGCAGCTCCCAGGCCGGGGGGAAAGCTTTCTTT.

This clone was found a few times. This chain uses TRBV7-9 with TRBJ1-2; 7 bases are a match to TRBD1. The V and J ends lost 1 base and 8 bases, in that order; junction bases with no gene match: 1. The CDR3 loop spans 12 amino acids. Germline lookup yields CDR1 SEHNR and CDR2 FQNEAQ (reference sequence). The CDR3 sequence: CASSLGGGGYTF. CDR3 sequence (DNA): TGTGCCAGCAGCTTAGGAGGGGGCGGCTACACCTTC.

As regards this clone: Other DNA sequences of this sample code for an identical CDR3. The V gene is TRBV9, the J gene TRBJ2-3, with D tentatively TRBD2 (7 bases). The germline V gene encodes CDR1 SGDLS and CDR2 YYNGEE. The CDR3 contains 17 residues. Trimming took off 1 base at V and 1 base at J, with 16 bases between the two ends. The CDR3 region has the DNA TGTGCCAGCAGCGTACCGGGGGCCGGGGGGCGCACAGATACGCAGTATTTT. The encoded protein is CASSVPGAGGRTDTQYF.

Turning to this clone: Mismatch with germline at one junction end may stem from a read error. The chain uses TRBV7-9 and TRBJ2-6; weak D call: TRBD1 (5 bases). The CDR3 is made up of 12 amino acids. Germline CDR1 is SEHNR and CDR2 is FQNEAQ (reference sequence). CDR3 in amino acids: CASASGANGLTF. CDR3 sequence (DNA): TGTGCCAGCGCCTCTGGGGCCAACGGCCTGACTTTC.

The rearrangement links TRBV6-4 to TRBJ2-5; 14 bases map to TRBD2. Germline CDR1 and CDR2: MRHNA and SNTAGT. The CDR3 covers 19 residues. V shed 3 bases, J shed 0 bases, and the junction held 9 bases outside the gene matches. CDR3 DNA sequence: TGTGCCAGCAGTGATCCGGGACTAGCGGGAGCCCTGTACCAAGAGACCCAGTACTTC. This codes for CASSDPGLAGALYQETQYF.

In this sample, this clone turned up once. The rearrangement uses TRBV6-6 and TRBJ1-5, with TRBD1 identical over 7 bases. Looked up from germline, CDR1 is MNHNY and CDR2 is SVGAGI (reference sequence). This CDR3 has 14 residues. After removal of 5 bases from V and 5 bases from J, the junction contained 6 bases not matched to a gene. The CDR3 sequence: CASSAQGLYQPQHF. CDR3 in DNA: TGTGCCAGCAGTGCACAGGGGTTGTATCAGCCCCAGCATTTT.

This CDR3 is CASSEWGLAGLYQETQYF. CDR3 DNA: TGTGCCAGCAGTGAATGGGGACTAGCGGGATTGTACCAAGAGACCCAGTACTTC. This sequence joins TRBV6-1 and TRBJ2-5; 13 nucleotides agree with TRBD2. The germline V gene encodes CDR1 MNHNS and CDR2 SASEGT. CDR3 length: 18 amino acids. V dropped 2 bases and J dropped 0; count of bases not matched to a gene: 6.

The CDR3 DNA is TGTGCCAGCAGCTTCGGCGGGACTAGCGCCTACGAGCAGTACTTC. Protein product: CASSFGGTSAYEQYF. The rearrangement joins TRBV5-4 to TRBJ2-7; TRBD2 aligns across 10 bases. The trim removed 2 bases at V and 2 bases at J, leaving 4 bases unmatched. The CDR3 sequence is 15 residues long. Germline CDR1 SGHNT, CDR2 YYREEE (reference sequence).

DNA for the CDR3: TGCGCCAGCAGGCGGCTAGCGGGACTCAGCTCCTACGAGCAGTACTTC. Translated, it gives CASRRLAGLSSYEQYF. This chain uses TRBV5-1 with TRBJ2-7; 9 bases match TRBD2. From germline, CDR1 is SGHRS and CDR2 YFSETQ. V shed 5 bases, J shed 0 bases, and the junction held 9 bases outside the gene matches. CDR3 length: 16 residues. Full variable domain (remainder filled in from reference TRBV5-1 and TRBJ2-7): KAGVTQTPRYLIKTRGQQVTLSCSPISGHRSVSWYQQTPGQGLQFLFEYFSETQRNKGNFPGRFSGRQFSNSRSEMNVSTLELGDSALYLCASRRLAGLSSYEQYFGPGTRLTVT.

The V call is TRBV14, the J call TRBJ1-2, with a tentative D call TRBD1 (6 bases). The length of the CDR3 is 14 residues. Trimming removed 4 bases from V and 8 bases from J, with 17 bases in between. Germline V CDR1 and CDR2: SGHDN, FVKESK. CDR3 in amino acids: CASSPETGLWGYTF. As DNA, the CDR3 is TGTGCCAGCAGCCCGGAGACAGGACTGTGGGGCTACACCTTC.